This T cell receptor beta chain was captured in a study of shared clonotypes between healthy human individuals. Germline assignment: CDR1 MDHEN and CDR2 SYDVKM. CDR3 length equals 15 residues. Trimming left V 6 bases short and J 3 bases short, with 14 bases between. Method: immunoSEQ multiplex PCR; TCRdb's copy keeps in-frame clones and lacks some. The data contain some 2,100,000 clones, approximately 94% of them singletons. Naive CD8 cells comprised CD45RO-negative, CCR7-positively selected cells, excluding terminally differentiated effector memory CD45RA+ cells. The V gene is TRBV28, the J gene TRBJ2-2; D might be TRBD2 (5 bases). This clonotype originated in a man younger than 35 in good health. Some clones in this sample may be carry-over from other donors' samples. Specimen: naive CD8+ T cells from PBMCs. CDR3 in DNA: TGTGCCAGCAGGGCCCGGACGGGATACACCGGGGAGCTGTTTTTT. It codes for CASRARTGYTGELFF.